The 32 T cell receptor beta chains in this list originate from one sample, sequenced in a study of OX40 agonist ivuxolimab in advanced cancers. Profiled with immunoSEQ multiplex PCR; TCRdb holds only in-frame clones, not every one. The data show fewer than 35,000 clones, with 80% to 90% seen just once and around 20% held by the top ten. The material sequenced was CD4+ or CD8+ T cells sorted from blood, taken in a trial of the OX40 agonist ivuxolimab. Source of these receptors: an adult with an advanced solid tumor such as melanoma, head and neck, liver or kidney cancer.

This chain connects TRBV10-3 to TRBJ2-5, with 10 bases that match TRBD1. Germline loops: CDR1 ENHRY, CDR2 SYGVKD. Unmatched junction bases numbered 8, after V lost 5 bases and J lost 5 bases. The CDR3 is 15 amino acids. The CDR3 reads CAISPGTGDLETQYF. CDR3 DNA: TGTGCCATCAGTCCCGGGACAGGGGACTTGGAGACCCAGTACTTC.

The gene calls are TRBV27 and TRBJ2-7; the match to TRBD1 covers 10 bases. The CDR3 has 13 amino acids. Germline V gene sequence: CDR1 MNHEY, CDR2 SMNVEV (reference sequence). V lost 9 bases, J lost 6 bases, and 8 bases stayed unmatched. The CDR3 loop is CARGTGDGGEQYF. For the CDR3, the DNA is TGTGCCAGGGGGACAGGGGATGGCGGCGAGCAGTACTTC.

Details on this clone: The same CDR3 is also encoded by other DNA sequences in this sample. The chain is built from TRBV28 and TRBJ1-1; a weak D match, TRBD1 (6 bases). The CDR3 contains 15 residues. Germline V gene sequence: CDR1 MDHEN, CDR2 SYDVKM. V was pared by 4 bases and J by 0 bases, with 12 bases between. CDR3 sequence (DNA): TGTGCCAGCAGTTATCCGGGACACCTGAACACTGAAGCTTTCTTT. Translating gives CASSYPGHLNTEAFF.

The rearrangement links TRBV5-8 to TRBJ2-2; D is perhaps TRBD1 or TRBD2 (5 bases each). This CDR3 is 15 amino acids long. Germline-derived CDR1 and CDR2 are SGHTS and YDEGEE. Trimming shortened V by 4 bases and J by 3 bases, and 13 bases separated the two germline ends. For the CDR3, the DNA is TGTGCCAGCAGCCCCAGGGACGGGTACACCGGGGAGCTGTTTTTT. The encoded protein is CASSPRDGYTGELFF.

This chain uses TRBV6-1 with TRBJ1-2, with TRBD1 as a possible D gene (5 bases). V lost 4 bases to trimming and J lost 6 bases, with 15 bases between them. The CDR3 runs 14 residues. Germline CDR1 reads MNHNS; CDR2 reads SASEGT. The CDR3 spells CASSGPGPRDGYTF. CDR3 bases: TGTGCCAGCAGTGGTCCGGGACCCCGGGATGGCTACACCTTC.

This chain uses TRBV5-5 with TRBJ2-7; TRBD2 matches at 10 bases. This CDR3 contains 18 residues. V lost 2 bases, J lost 2 bases, and 13 bases stayed unmatched. Germline CDR1 SGHKS, CDR2 YYEKEE (reference sequence). The CDR3 DNA follows: TGTGCCAGCAGCTTTCGAGATCCAGCGGGAGGGCCTACCTACGAGCAGTACTTC. Translated: CASSFRDPAGGPTYEQYF.

The chain uses TRBV29-1 and TRBJ2-3; the D gene is possibly TRBD1 (6 bases). Germline-derived CDR1 and CDR2 are SQVTM and ANQGSEA. The CDR3 consists of 15 residues. Trimming removed 7 bases at V and 0 bases at J, with 17 bases between. CDR3 DNA: TGCAGCGGGAAAACAGGGCTACTTAGCACAGATACGCAGTATTTT. Protein: CSGKTGLLSTDTQYF.

The chain uses TRBV27 and TRBJ2-2, with TRBD1 identical over 8 bases. CDR1 is MNHEY, CDR2 SMNVEV, per germline (reference sequence). The CDR3 loop spans 16 amino acids. V lost 2 bases, J lost 4 bases, and 6 bases stayed unmatched. CDR3 sequence reads: CASSLRQGAVTGELFF. CDR3 DNA sequence: TGTGCCAGCAGTTTACGCCAGGGGGCGGTCACCGGGGAGCTGTTTTTT.

The V and J genes are TRBV18 and TRBJ1-1; no definite D call. CDR1 and CDR2 from the germline V gene are KGHSH and LQKENI. The CDR3 length is 15 residues. V dropped 2 bases and J dropped 0 bases, with 10 bases sitting between them. This CDR3 reads CASSPKAIMNTEAFF. CDR3 nucleotides: TGTGCCAGCTCACCAAAAGCTATAATGAACACTGAAGCTTTCTTT.

This clone was observed a few times. The V and J genes are TRBV4-3 and TRBJ2-3, with 8 nucleotides matching TRBD1. This CDR3 has 16 amino acids. Unmatched junction bases numbered 7, after V lost 3 bases and J lost 2 bases. Germline assignment: CDR1 LGHNA and CDR2 YSLEER. The CDR3 bases are TGCGCCAGCAGCCACACCTGGACAGGGTACACAGATACGCAGTATTTT. Amino acid sequence: CASSHTWTGYTDTQYF.

The CDR3 sequence: CASRAYIDNSPLHF. DNA of the CDR3: TGTGCCAGCAGGGCATATATCGACAATTCACCCCTCCACTTT. The rearrangement links TRBV6-4 to TRBJ1-6, with D uncertain. The V end was cut by 6 bases, the J end by 7 bases, with 13 bases between. The CDR3 is 14 amino acids. The germline gives CDR1 MRHNA, CDR2 SNTAGT.

The V call is TRBV30, the J call TRBJ1-4, with TRBD1 matching 9 bases. CDR1 is GTSNPN and CDR2 is SVGIG in the germline V gene (reference sequence). The CDR3 is 14 amino acids. Trimming removed 2 bases from V and 6 bases from J; junction bases left unmatched: 4. Written as DNA, the CDR3 is TGTGCCTGGAGTAAACAGGGGGCATATGAAAAACTGTTTTTT. Translating it yields CAWSKQGAYEKLFF.

V and J are TRBV28 and TRBJ2-7; perhaps TRBD2 as D (5 bases). V was trimmed by 3 bases and J by 2 bases, leaving 11 bases between them. Germline lookup yields CDR1 MDHEN and CDR2 SYDVKM. The CDR3 contains 14 residues. CDR3 DNA sequence: TGTGCCAGCAGTTTGCCCGGGGATACCTACGAGCAGTACTTC. Translation: CASSLPGDTYEQYF.

The V call is TRBV6-4, the J call TRBJ2-7; the match to TRBD1 covers 8 bases. The CDR3 has 15 residues. Per germline, CDR1 MRHNA and CDR2 SNTAGT. V was clipped by 9 bases and J by 3 bases; unmatched bases: 13. The CDR3 loop reads CASLPPNTGGYEQYF. CDR3 bases: TGTGCCAGTCTCCCCCCGAATACAGGGGGCTACGAGCAGTACTTC.

As to this clone: Other nucleotide sequences in the sample specify the same CDR3. V is TRBV6-1 and J is TRBJ1-6, with TRBD1 as a possible D gene (5 bases). Germline CDR1 is MNHNS and CDR2 is SASEGT. There are 15 residues in the CDR3. Trimming took 4 bases from V and 4 from J, leaving 11 bases between them. This chain's CDR3 is CASSGQRVYNSPLHF. CDR3 in DNA: TGTGCCAGCAGTGGACAGAGAGTATATAATTCACCCCTCCACTTT.

The V call is TRBV5-4, the J call TRBJ2-3, with D unclear. CDR1 is SGHNT, CDR2 YYREEE, per germline (reference sequence). This CDR3 comprises 14 residues. Trimming removed 2 bases at V and 6 bases at J, with 13 bases between. CDR3 sequence: CASSFSGGDDTQYF. The CDR3 bases are TGTGCCAGCAGCTTTTCAGGCGGAGATGATACGCAGTATTTT.

This clone has just one count. This chain connects TRBV5-1 to TRBJ2-7; 12 bases agree with TRBD1. The CDR3 consists of 14 residues. Germline V gives CDR1 SGHRS, CDR2 YFSETQ. The J segment lost 1 base and the V segment lost 5 bases, leaving 1 base of the junction unmatched. CDR3 residues: CASRGQGASYEQYF. In nucleotides, the CDR3 is TGCGCCAGCAGGGGACAGGGGGCTTCCTACGAGCAGTACTTC.

The chain couples TRBV2 to TRBJ1-2; 10 bases agree with TRBD1. The CDR3 runs to 14 residues. V shed 6 bases and J 2 bases; nucleotides not matched to a gene: 3. Germline CDR1 SNHLY, CDR2 FYNNEI. CDR3 coding DNA: TGTGCCAGCAGATTGACAGGGGGCAACTATGGCTACACCTTC. Encoded protein: CASRLTGGNYGYTF. The variable domain in full, with the rest retrieved from reference TRBV2 and TRBJ1-2, is EPEVTQTPSHQVTQMGQEVILRCVPISNHLYFYWYRQILGQKVEFLVSFYNNEISEKSEIFDDQFSVERPDGSNFTLKIRSTKLEDSAMYFCASRLTGGNYGYTFGSGTRLTVV.

This clone was detected only a few times. V usage is TRBV7-2 and J usage is TRBJ1-2; the D is unclear. The CDR3 loop spans 12 amino acids. The germline V gene has CDR1 SGHTA and CDR2 FQGNSA. V lost 0 bases to trimming and J lost 8 bases, with 7 bases between them. The CDR3 is CASSLARRGYTF. The CDR3 DNA reads TGTGCCAGCAGCTTAGCAAGACGGGGCTACACCTTC.

This clone was recorded once. V usage is TRBV6-1 and J usage is TRBJ2-7; 7 bases line up with TRBD2. J lost 5 bases, V lost 6 bases, and 13 bases had no gene match. The length of the CDR3 is 15 residues. Per germline, CDR1 MNHNS and CDR2 SASEGT. The CDR3 reads CASRSQGLAGDEQYF. CDR3 DNA sequence: TGTGCCAGCAGATCTCAAGGGCTGGCGGGAGACGAGCAGTACTTC.

This clone occurred once. In DNA form, the CDR3 reads TGTGCCAGCAGCTTAGTGGCACACACTGAAGCTTTCTTT. Amino acid sequence: CASSLVAHTEAFF. The chain links TRBV7-6 to TRBJ1-1; D call uncertain. The germline gives CDR1 SGHVS, CDR2 FNYEAQ. The CDR3 consists of 13 residues. V lost 1 base, J lost 3 bases, and 6 bases lay in between.

This rearrangement joins TRBV19 to TRBJ2-5, with 12 bases matching TRBD1. Per the germline V gene, CDR1 is LNHDA and CDR2 is SQIVND (reference sequence). The CDR3 totals 17 residues. The V segment lost 1 base and the J segment 4 bases; nucleotides outside the gene matches: 7. CDR3 bases: TGTGCCAGTAGTATAGTCCCGGGACAGGGGGCGAGAGAGACCCAGTACTTC. This encodes CASSIVPGQGARETQYF.

This clone was seen more than once but under ten times. The rearrangement joins TRBV18 to TRBJ2-5; 7 nucleotides align to TRBD1. Trimming at V came to 0 bases and at J to 5 bases, leaving 6 bases not matched to a gene. The CDR3 covers 15 residues. Per the germline V gene, CDR1 is KGHSH and CDR2 is LQKENI. DNA of the CDR3: TGTGCCAGCTCACCACCCCTAAACAGGGGCGAGACCCAGTACTTC. Protein product: CASSPPLNRGETQYF.

This sequence joins TRBV5-1 and TRBJ1-2; D uncertain. Germline V gene data show CDR1 as SGHRS and CDR2 as YFSETQ. The V end was cut by 2 bases, the J end by 8 bases, with 16 bases between. CDR3 length equals 14 residues. The CDR3 region has the DNA TGCGCCAGCAGCTTCATGGCTGGGTTCGGAGGCTACACCTTC. This sequence encodes CASSFMAGFGGYTF.

For this clone: A junction end diverges from the germline sequence, so it may reflect a read error. V is TRBV5-5 and J is TRBJ1-2; TRBD1 is a possible D gene (6 bases). This CDR3 comprises 16 residues. Germline V gene sequence: CDR1 SGHKS, CDR2 YYEKEE (reference sequence). The CDR3 sequence is CASSLGGDSYNYGYTF. CDR3 DNA: TGTGCCAGCAGTTTGGGGGGCGACAGTTATAACTATGGCTACACCTTC.

The V and J genes are TRBV11-2 and TRBJ2-3; TRBD2 agrees at 10 bases. CDR1 is SGHAT and CDR2 is FQNNGV in the germline V gene. V dropped 2 bases and J dropped 6; count of bases not matched to a gene: 11. The CDR3 runs 17 residues. The CDR3 DNA follows: TGTGCCAGCAGCTTAAGGAGCGGGGGGGCCGTGGTGGATACGCAGTATTTT. Translated, it gives CASSLRSGGAVVDTQYF.

The chain recombines TRBV5-6 with TRBJ2-3; 9 bases line up with TRBD1. The length of the CDR3 is 15 residues. Germline assignment: CDR1 SGHDT and CDR2 YYEEEE. V lost 5 bases and J lost 0; bases outside the gene matches: 4. The CDR3: CASSRQGGSTDTQYF. CDR3 bases: TGTGCCAGCAGTCGACAGGGGGGAAGCACAGATACGCAGTATTTT.

The rearrangement links TRBV10-2 to TRBJ2-1; 7 bases are a match to TRBD2. The length of the CDR3 is 13 residues. The germline gives CDR1 WSHSY, CDR2 SAAADI. After removal of 8 bases from V and 7 bases from J, the junction contained 8 bases not matched to a gene. The CDR3 region has the DNA TGCGCCAGCGGCTTGAACGGGGGGAATGAGCAGTTCTTC. Translated: CASGLNGGNEQFF.

Turning to this clone: At one boundary the junction diverges from the germline segment, which might be a read error. Other DNA variants within this sample encode the same CDR3. The chain recombines TRBV19 with TRBJ2-1; 9 bases fit TRBD2. The CDR3 is 17 amino acids. Germline values: CDR1 LNHDA, CDR2 SQIVND (reference sequence). CDR3 in DNA: TGTGCCAGCAGTATCGACGTAGCGGGAGAGAAGTACAATGAGCAGTTCTTC. Protein product: CASSIDVAGEKYNEQFF.

A remark on this clone: Other nucleotide sequences in the sample specify the same CDR3. The chain couples TRBV30 to TRBJ1-2; D call uncertain. From germline, CDR1 is GTSNPN and CDR2 SVGIG (reference sequence). This CDR3 is 13 amino acids long. V lost 0 bases and J lost 3, with 8 bases in between. CDR3 in amino acids: CAWSVRTYYGYTF. For the CDR3, the DNA is TGTGCCTGGAGTGTAAGAACCTACTATGGCTACACCTTC.

As DNA, the CDR3 is TGTGCCAGCAGTTTATCCACTAACTATGGCTACACCTTC. The encoded protein is CASSLSTNYGYTF. The rearrangement uses TRBV27 and TRBJ1-2; D is unresolved. There are 13 residues in the CDR3. The germline V gene has CDR1 MNHEY and CDR2 SMNVEV (reference sequence). V lost 0 bases, J lost 0 bases, and 2 bases lay in between.

The chain links TRBV2 to TRBJ2-7, with 7 bases fitting TRBD1. CDR1 SNHLY and CDR2 FYNNEI come from the germline V gene. The CDR3 loop spans 12 amino acids. V was clipped by 8 bases and J by 6 bases; unmatched bases: 7. CDR3 sequence: CASVVAGGEQYF. CDR3 bases: TGTGCCAGCGTGGTTGCAGGGGGCGAGCAGTACTTC.